This T cell receptor (beta chain) originates from a study of Ad26.COV2.S vaccination and SARS-CoV-2 variants. Treatment of the sample: around 19 received Ad26.COV2.S at low or high dose, single or two shots; 5 received placebo; per-sample allocation not given. Vaccine and placebo recipients were sampled on day 63 after the first injection. An adult of 18-55 years in Boston served as donor. In the vaccine, an Ad26 vector expressed the SARS-CoV-2 spike of the Wuhan strain. Only in-frame clones appear in the TCRdb table, and some are missing; sequencing was by immunoSEQ multiplex PCR. The sample has over 400,000 clones; around 92% are singletons. Study conclusions and caveats: Those who received vaccine or placebo ended up with similar non-spike TCR breadth.

Of note for this clone: Antigen: not known.

The source of this sequence is a person between 18 and 60 years old who received the Ad26.COV2.S COVID-19 vaccine or a placebo. Material: peripheral blood, obtained in a trial of Ad26.COV2.S vaccine versus placebo.

The CDR3 coding sequence is TGTGCCAGCAGCGTGGGACCTGAGCAGTTCTTC. Its protein product is CASSVGPEQFF. This chain connects TRBV5-4 to TRBJ2-1; D possibly uses TRBD1 or TRBD2 (5 bases each). The CDR3 totals 11 residues. Trimming cost V 4 bases and J 9 bases, with 8 bases left between them. Germline V gene data show CDR1 as SGHNT and CDR2 as YYREEE (reference sequence).